A single sample gave rise to the 29 T cell receptor beta chains below, sequenced in a study of shared clonotypes between healthy human individuals. Sequencing was performed with immunoSEQ multiplex PCR; in TCRdb, only in-frame clones are kept and a portion is missing. Here the sample spans millions of clones, about 92% being singletons. The sample was naive CD4+ T cells sorted from blood. Stated subset: CD45RA+ positively selected. The receptors derive from a man aged 18 to 35 in good health.

This sequence joins TRBV19 and TRBJ1-2; 10 positions match TRBD1. The CDR3 is made up of 13 amino acids. Germline CDR1 is LNHDA and CDR2 is SQIVND (reference sequence). Losses at the gene ends were 8 bases for V and 7 bases for J; bases not matched to a gene: 7. The CDR3 protein is CASGGQGLGGYTF. The CDR3 DNA reads TGTGCCAGTGGGGGACAGGGGCTGGGTGGCTACACCTTC.

For this clone: At the DNA level, this CDR3 is encoded by other sequences in the same sample as well. V is TRBV11-2 and J is TRBJ1-6, with D possibly TRBD1 on 6 matching bases. V lost 1 base to trimming and J lost 7 bases, with 8 bases between them. The V gene's germline CDR1 is SGHAT and CDR2 FQNNGV. CDR3 length: 14 residues. CDR3 bases: TGTGCCAGCAGCTTAGGGACAGCCAATTCACCCCTCCACTTT. It specifies CASSLGTANSPLHF.

This clone has a single count. The chain recombines TRBV9 with TRBJ1-2, with D possibly being TRBD1 (5 bases). The germline V and J ends were trimmed by 3 bases and 4 bases, with 16 bases remaining between them. Germline CDR1 and CDR2: SGDLS and YYNGEE. The CDR3 is made up of 15 amino acids. CDR3 sequence (DNA): TGTGCCAGCAGCGGCATAGGGGTGCTACTCTATGGCTACACCTTC. This encodes CASSGIGVLLYGYTF. Supplemented by reference TRBV9 and TRBJ1-2, the full variable domain reads DSGVTQTPKHLITATGQRVTLRCSPRSGDLSVYWYQQSLDQGLQFLIQYYNGEERAKGNILERFSAQQFPDLHSELNLSSLELGDSALYFCASSGIGVLLYGYTFGSGTRLTVV.

This sequence joins TRBV5-1 and TRBJ2-1, with D possibly called TRBD1 or TRBD2 (6 bases each). V lost 5 bases and J lost 1, with 13 bases in between. Looked up from germline, CDR1 is SGHRS and CDR2 is YFSETQ. The CDR3 runs 15 residues. In DNA form, the CDR3 reads TGCGCCAGCAGACCCGAGGGGGGATCCTACAATGAGCAGTTCTTC. It encodes CASRPEGGSYNEQFF.

Concerning this clone: Other DNA variants within this sample encode the same CDR3. CDR3 loop: CASSPPSSSGNTIYF. CDR3 nucleotides: TGTGCCAGCTCACCACCCAGCAGCTCAGGAAACACCATATATTTT. The chain has TRBV18 and TRBJ1-3, with D hard to call. The CDR3 totals 15 residues. The V end lost 0 bases, the J end lost 4 bases, and 10 bases lay between the germline ends. Germline assignment: CDR1 KGHSH and CDR2 LQKENI.

The V call is TRBV6-6, the J call TRBJ1-5, with D possibly TRBD1 on 6 matching bases. Looked up from germline, CDR1 is MNHNY and CDR2 is SVGAGI (reference sequence). CDR3 size: 16 residues. V was pared by 7 bases and J by 2 bases, with 18 bases between. CDR3 protein: CASKSVTGTGNQPQHF. As DNA, the CDR3 is TGTGCCAGCAAAAGCGTTACAGGGACCGGCAATCAGCCCCAGCATTTT.

The V call is TRBV5-8, the J call TRBJ1-2; 9 nucleotides agree with TRBD1. V lost 4 bases to trimming and J lost 2 bases; unmatched junction nucleotides: 3. The CDR3 is 14 residues long. Per the germline V gene, CDR1 is SGHTS and CDR2 is YDEGEE. CDR3 coding DNA: TGTGCCAGCAGCAACGGACAGGGGAACTATGGCTACACCTTC. Translated, it gives CASSNGQGNYGYTF.

This clone was recorded a few times. The gene calls are TRBV29-1 and TRBJ1-1, with unresolved D. The CDR3 runs 13 residues. CDR1 SQVTM and CDR2 ANQGSEA come from the germline V gene. V dropped 6 bases and J dropped 3 bases, with 14 bases sitting between them. CDR3 protein: CSVIDLLDTEAFF. CDR3 DNA: TGCAGCGTGATCGACCTACTGGACACTGAAGCTTTCTTT.

The rearrangement joins TRBV5-1 to TRBJ1-1; no firm D call. CDR3 length: 15 residues. V dropped 4 bases and J dropped 2 bases, with 15 bases sitting between them. From germline, CDR1 is SGHRS and CDR2 YFSETQ. The CDR3 coding sequence is TGCGCCAGCAGCCAGGACCCATCAAGCAACACTGAAGCTTTCTTT. This translates into CASSQDPSSNTEAFF.

The genes are TRBV27 and TRBJ1-1; the D is unclear. The CDR3 runs to 14 residues. The germline V gene has CDR1 MNHEY and CDR2 SMNVEV (reference sequence). V lost 7 bases and J 0 bases, leaving 12 bases between the germline ends. In DNA, the CDR3 is TGTGCCAGCAAAAGGCCGAGCTTGAACACTGAAGCTTTCTTT. This sequence encodes CASKRPSLNTEAFF.

This sequence joins TRBV2 and TRBJ1-1, with 9 bases matching TRBD1. The CDR3 sequence is 15 residues long. CDR1 is SNHLY and CDR2 is FYNNEI in the germline V gene. The ends lost 6 bases at V and 3 bases at J; junction bases unmatched: 8. The CDR3 DNA is TGTGCCAGCAGCCGGGACAGGGCGGGGGACACTGAAGCTTTCTTT. This sequence encodes CASSRDRAGDTEAFF.

With regard to this clone: Different DNA sequences within this sample yield the same CDR3. The chain links TRBV30 to TRBJ1-5; D remains ambiguous. CDR3 length equals 13 residues. The V and J ends lost 1 base and 0 bases respectively, with 4 bases between them. CDR1 and CDR2 from the germline V gene are GTSNPN and SVGIG (reference sequence). The CDR3 region is CAWSGGSNQPQHF. For the CDR3, the DNA is TGTGCCTGGAGTGGGGGTAGCAATCAGCCCCAGCATTTT. Combining the CDR3 with reference TRBV30 and TRBJ1-5 gives the whole variable domain SQTIHQWPATLVQPVGSPLSLECTVEGTSNPNLYWYRQAAGRGLQLLFYSVGIGQISSEVPQNLSASRPQDRQFILSSKKLLLSDSGFYLCAWSGGSNQPQHFGDGTRLSIL.

This chain connects TRBV5-4 to TRBJ1-6, with a weak D call TRBD1 (6 bases). V lost 3 bases and J lost 5, with 12 bases in between. This CDR3 is 15 amino acids long. CDR1 is SGHNT, CDR2 YYREEE, per germline (reference sequence). The CDR3: CASSWGQGDNSPLHF. CDR3 coding DNA: TGTGCCAGCAGCTGGGGGCAGGGCGATAATTCACCCCTCCACTTT.

V usage is TRBV28 and J usage is TRBJ1-4; maybe TRBD1 (5 bases). V was pared by 8 bases and J by 8 bases, with 15 bases between. This CDR3 spans 13 amino acids. Germline lookup yields CDR1 MDHEN and CDR2 SYDVKM. CDR3 nucleotides: TGTGCCAGCGGGGGGGGAATCAAAGAAAAACTGTTTTTT. Encoded protein: CASGGGIKEKLFF.

This clone was seen a single time. V and J are TRBV4-1 and TRBJ1-5; a weak D match, TRBD1 (5 bases). This CDR3 comprises 17 residues. CDR1 MGHRA and CDR2 YSYEKL come from the germline V gene. V lost 3 bases and J 0 bases, leaving 15 bases between the germline ends. The DNA for the CDR3 is TGCGCCAGCAGCCACCCCGCGGGGGGGGTTAGCAATCAGCCCCAGCATTTT. It codes for CASSHPAGGVSNQPQHF.

This chain connects TRBV5-1 to TRBJ2-7, with a weak D call TRBD2 (6 bases). Trimming took 7 bases from V and 0 from J, leaving 11 bases between them. Germline-derived CDR1 and CDR2 are SGHRS and YFSETQ. The CDR3 contains 13 residues. The DNA of the CDR3 is TGCGCCAGCGGGACTCTGAGCTCCTACGAGCAGTACTTC. This sequence encodes CASGTLSSYEQYF.

Points on this clone: This same CDR3 is encoded by further DNA sequences in the sample. V usage is TRBV30 and J usage is TRBJ2-1; the D gene is possibly TRBD1 (6 bases). The CDR3 extends over 12 amino acids. V was cut by 3 bases and J by 5 bases, with 8 bases left in between. Germline CDR1 GTSNPN, CDR2 SVGIG (reference sequence). The DNA of the CDR3 is TGTGCCTGGAGGGACAGACACAATGAGCAGTTCTTC. Residues: CAWRDRHNEQFF.

This chain joins TRBV5-1 and TRBJ1-2, with D possibly TRBD1 on 6 matching bases. V gave up 0 bases and J gave up 6 bases, with 15 bases separating them. The CDR3 is 15 amino acids. CDR1 is SGHRS, CDR2 YFSETQ, per germline. CDR3 amino acids: CASSLVAGGANGYTF. CDR3 in DNA: TGCGCCAGCAGCTTGGTTGCCGGGGGCGCGAATGGCTACACCTTC.

V usage is TRBV12-1 and J usage is TRBJ2-4. TRBV12-1 is designated a pseudogene. The CDR3 loop spans 16 amino acids. The CDR3 DNA reads TGTGCCAGCAGCTCCCTCGTCGAACCCTCTTTGGGCATTCAGTACTTC. It specifies CASSSLVEPSLGIQYF.

The chain employs TRBV5-5 and TRBJ1-3; a weak D match, TRBD1 (5 bases). The CDR3 contains 20 residues. Germline loops: CDR1 SGHKS, CDR2 YYEKEE (reference sequence). The germline V and J ends were trimmed by 5 bases and 3 bases, with 30 bases remaining between them. CDR3 residues: CASSLTGTAFSLNIGNTIYF. CDR3 in DNA: TGTGCCAGCAGTTTGACCGGGACCGCCTTCTCTCTGAATATTGGAAACACCATATATTTT.

The chain joins TRBV6-6 to TRBJ2-7; 7 positions match TRBD1. Germline trimming cut 2 bases from V and 3 bases from J; bases unmatched to any gene: 7. The CDR3 is 15 residues long. CDR1 is MNHNY, CDR2 SVGAGI, per germline (reference sequence). The CDR3 nucleotides are TGTGCCAGCAGTTACGAAGTCAGGGGGATCTACGAGCAGTACTTC. It encodes CASSYEVRGIYEQYF.

The V call is TRBV5-4, the J call TRBJ1-1; D is perhaps TRBD1 (5 bases). The CDR3 extends over 15 amino acids. Trimming removed 5 bases from V and 4 bases from J, with 18 bases in between. Per the germline V gene, CDR1 is SGHNT and CDR2 is YYREEE (reference sequence). The CDR3 DNA reads TGTGCCAGCAGAGCCGGGGGGGAAAGGGGCACTGAAGCTTTCTTT. Translation gives CASRAGGERGTEAFF.

The chain has TRBV4-2 and TRBJ1-5; 9 nucleotides line up with TRBD1. Germline CDR1 is LGHNA and CDR2 is YNFKEQ. V dropped 0 bases and J dropped 7; count of bases not matched to a gene: 10. This CDR3 spans 17 amino acids. CDR3 amino acids: CASSQEGGQGQGQPQHF. CDR3 DNA: TGTGCCAGCAGCCAAGAAGGGGGCCAGGGACAGGGACAGCCCCAGCATTTT.

Comments on this clone: The sample holds other DNA sequences that translate to the same CDR3. DNA for the CDR3: TGTGCCAGCAGCTTAAGGAGAGATCAAGAGACCCAGTACTTC. This sequence encodes CASSLRRDQETQYF. The chain uses TRBV7-2 and TRBJ2-5; unclear D gene. The CDR3 sequence is 14 residues long. Per the germline V gene, CDR1 is SGHTA and CDR2 is FQGNSA. The V end was cut by 2 bases, the J end by 2 bases, with 9 bases between.

Comment on this clone: Other DNA sequences of this sample code for an identical CDR3. The chain recombines TRBV5-1 with TRBJ1-4, with TRBD1 matching 8 bases. Germline V CDR1 and CDR2: SGHRS, YFSETQ. The CDR3 spans 16 residues. Trimming removed 4 bases from V and 0 bases from J; junction bases left unmatched: 5. The CDR3 spells CASSLGQVATNEKLFF. CDR3 DNA: TGCGCCAGCAGCCTGGGACAGGTGGCAACTAATGAAAAACTGTTTTTT. Using reference TRBV5-1 and TRBJ1-4 for the parts outside the CDR3, the full variable domain is KAGVTQTPRYLIKTRGQQVTLSCSPISGHRSVSWYQQTPGQGLQFLFEYFSETQRNKGNFPGRFSGRQFSNSRSEMNVSTLELGDSALYLCASSLGQVATNEKLFFGSGTQLSVL.

The chain uses TRBV11-2 and TRBJ2-3; tentative D call: TRBD2 (6 bases). Trimming removed 8 bases from V and 3 bases from J, with 21 bases in between. The CDR3 extends over 16 amino acids. Germline V gene data show CDR1 as SGHAT and CDR2 as FQNNGV. The CDR3 nucleotides read TGTGCCAGCGAACCAAACCTCGGGAGAGGAACAGATACGCAGTATTTT. It yields the protein CASEPNLGRGTDTQYF.

This clone was seen just once. This chain joins TRBV19 and TRBJ1-3; D is ambiguous. V lost 3 bases and J lost 1, with 10 bases in between. Germline loops: CDR1 LNHDA, CDR2 SQIVND (reference sequence). CDR3 size: 15 residues. The CDR3 spells CASSMKRHSGNTIYF. CDR3 sequence (DNA): TGTGCCAGTAGTATGAAGAGGCATTCTGGAAACACCATATATTTT.

This rearrangement joins TRBV25-1 to TRBJ1-5; D is possibly TRBD1 (5 bases). V was cut by 1 base and J by 0 bases, with 10 bases left in between. The CDR3 contains 16 residues. The germline CDR1 and CDR2 sequences are MGHDK and SYGVNS. The CDR3 region is CASSEWRGVSNQPQHF. The CDR3 region has the DNA TGTGCCAGCAGTGAATGGAGGGGCGTTAGCAATCAGCCCCAGCATTTT. Based on the CDR3 plus reference TRBV25-1 and TRBJ1-5, the full variable domain is EADIYQTPRYLVIGTGKKITLECSQTMGHDKMYWYQQDPGMELHLIHYSYGVNSTEKGDLSSESTVSRIRTEHFPLTLESARPSHTSQYLCASSEWRGVSNQPQHFGDGTRLSIL.

The chain uses TRBV5-1 and TRBJ1-1; 8 positions agree with TRBD1. The CDR3 has 14 amino acids. CDR1 is SGHRS and CDR2 is YFSETQ in the germline V gene. The V segment lost 3 bases and the J segment 6 bases; nucleotides outside the gene matches: 7. CDR3 residues: CASSWSGQGAEAFF. CDR3 DNA sequence: TGCGCCAGCAGCTGGTCAGGACAGGGCGCTGAAGCTTTCTTT.